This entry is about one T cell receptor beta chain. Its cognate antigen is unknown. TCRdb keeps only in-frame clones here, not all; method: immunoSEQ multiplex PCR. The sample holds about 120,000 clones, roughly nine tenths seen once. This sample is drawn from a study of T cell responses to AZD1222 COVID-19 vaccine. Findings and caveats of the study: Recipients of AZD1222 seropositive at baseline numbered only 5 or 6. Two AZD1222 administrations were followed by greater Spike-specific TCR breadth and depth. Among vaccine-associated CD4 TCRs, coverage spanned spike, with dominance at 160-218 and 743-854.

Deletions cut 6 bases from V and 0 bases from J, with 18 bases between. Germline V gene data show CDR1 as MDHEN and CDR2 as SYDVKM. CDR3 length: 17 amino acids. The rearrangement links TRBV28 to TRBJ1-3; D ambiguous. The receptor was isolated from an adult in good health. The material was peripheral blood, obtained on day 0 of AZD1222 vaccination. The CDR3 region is CASRLGPSLDSGNTIYF. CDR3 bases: TGTGCCAGCAGACTTGGGCCTAGTCTTGACTCTGGAAACACCATATATTTT.